This T cell receptor beta chain stems from a study of T cell repertoires in cytomegalovirus infection. The overall study: Public TCR beta signatures provided an indication of both CMV infection and a matching HLA type. Study findings and constraints: There were carriers of CMV plus the relevant HLA, and cumulative public TCR beta family frequency identified them. Dominating the ex vivo response were TCR beta clonotypes that were CMV-specific and HLA-C-restricted.

The ends were cut back, 5 bases at V and 5 bases at J, with 10 bases in the middle. The CDR3 is 12 amino acids. This clonotype was found a few times. The antigen is undetermined. TCRdb called the reads again in MiXCR, with one record for every CDR3 protein. The sample consists of just under 550,000 distinct CDR3 sequences, 26% of them appearing once. The sample taken for sequencing was PBMCs. The chain is built from TRBV12-3 or TRBV12-4 and TRBJ2-7; D gene ambiguous. This TCR derives from a human donor in good health (CMV status not recorded). Some clones in this sample may be carry-over from other donors' samples. DNA for the CDR3: TGTGCCAGCAGTGGACCGAACCACGAGCAGTACGTC. As protein: CASSGPNHEQYV.